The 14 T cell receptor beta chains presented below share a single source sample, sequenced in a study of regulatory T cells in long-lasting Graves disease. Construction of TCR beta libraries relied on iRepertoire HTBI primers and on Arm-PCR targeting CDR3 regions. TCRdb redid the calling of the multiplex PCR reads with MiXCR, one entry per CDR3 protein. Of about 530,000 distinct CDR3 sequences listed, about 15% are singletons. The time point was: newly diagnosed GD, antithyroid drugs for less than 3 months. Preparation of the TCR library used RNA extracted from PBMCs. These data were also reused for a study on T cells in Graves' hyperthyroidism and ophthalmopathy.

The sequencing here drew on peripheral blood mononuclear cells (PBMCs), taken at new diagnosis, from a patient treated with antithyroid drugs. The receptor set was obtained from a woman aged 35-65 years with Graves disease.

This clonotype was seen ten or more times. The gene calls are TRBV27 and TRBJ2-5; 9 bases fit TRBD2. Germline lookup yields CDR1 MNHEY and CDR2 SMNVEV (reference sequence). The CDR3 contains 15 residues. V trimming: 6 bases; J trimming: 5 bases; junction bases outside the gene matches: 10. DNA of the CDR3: TGTGCCAGCAGCCCCAGCGGGGGGCCTACGGAGACCCAGTACTTC. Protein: CASSPSGGPTETQYF.

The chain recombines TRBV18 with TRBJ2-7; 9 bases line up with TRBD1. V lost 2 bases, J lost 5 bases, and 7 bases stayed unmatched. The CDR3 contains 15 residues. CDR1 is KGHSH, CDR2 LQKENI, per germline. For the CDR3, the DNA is TGTGCCAGCTCACCAGCCAACAGGGGGCGCGACGAGCAGTACTTC. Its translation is CASSPANRGRDEQYF.

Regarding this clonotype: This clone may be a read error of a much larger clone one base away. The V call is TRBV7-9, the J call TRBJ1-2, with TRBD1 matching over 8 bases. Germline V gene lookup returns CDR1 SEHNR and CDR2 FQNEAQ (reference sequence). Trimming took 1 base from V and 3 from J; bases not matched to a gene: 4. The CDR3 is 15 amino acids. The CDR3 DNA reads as TGTGCCAGCAGCTTAGGGACAGGGACGGACTATGGCTACACCTTC. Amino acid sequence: CASSLGTGTDYGYTF.

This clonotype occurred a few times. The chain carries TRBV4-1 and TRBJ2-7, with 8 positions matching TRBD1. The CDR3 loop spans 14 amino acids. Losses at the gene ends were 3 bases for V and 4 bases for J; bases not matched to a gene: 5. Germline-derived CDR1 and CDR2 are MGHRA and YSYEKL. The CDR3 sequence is CASSQRTGTYEQYF. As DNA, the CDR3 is TGCGCCAGCAGCCAGCGGACAGGGACATACGAGCAGTACTTC.

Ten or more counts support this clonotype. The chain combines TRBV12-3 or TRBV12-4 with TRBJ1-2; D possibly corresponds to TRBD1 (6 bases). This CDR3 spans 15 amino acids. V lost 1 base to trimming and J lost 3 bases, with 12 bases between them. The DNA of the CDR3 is TGTGCCAGCAGTTTAGAGGGGCGGGGGCACTATGGCTACACCTTC. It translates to CASSLEGRGHYGYTF.

CDR3 DNA sequence: TGTGCCAGCTCACCACCCTTTCCTAACTCTGGAAACACCATATATTTT. Translation: CASSPPFPNSGNTIYF. V gene TRBV18 combines with J gene TRBJ1-3, with no clear D. The CDR3 has 16 residues. Between the trimmed V and J ends, which lost 0 bases and 0 bases, there was a span of 9 bases. Germline V gives CDR1 KGHSH, CDR2 LQKENI.

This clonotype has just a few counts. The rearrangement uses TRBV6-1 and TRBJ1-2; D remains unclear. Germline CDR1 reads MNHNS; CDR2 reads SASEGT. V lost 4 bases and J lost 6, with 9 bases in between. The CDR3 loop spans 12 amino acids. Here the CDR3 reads CASSGGRNGYTF. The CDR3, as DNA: TGTGCCAGCAGTGGGGGTCGGAATGGCTACACCTTC.

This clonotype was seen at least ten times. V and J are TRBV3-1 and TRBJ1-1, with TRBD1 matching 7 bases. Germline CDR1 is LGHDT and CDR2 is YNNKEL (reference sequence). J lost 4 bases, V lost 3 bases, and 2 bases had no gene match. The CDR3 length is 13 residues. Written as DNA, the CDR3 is TGTGCCAGCAGCCAGAGGGGGCTCACTGAAGCTTTCTTT. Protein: CASSQRGLTEAFF.

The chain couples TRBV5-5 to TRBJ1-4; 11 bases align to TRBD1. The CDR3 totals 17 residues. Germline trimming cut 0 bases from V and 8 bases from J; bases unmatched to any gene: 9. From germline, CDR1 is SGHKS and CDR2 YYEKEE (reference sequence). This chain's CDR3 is CASSLEFWDRGLEKLFF. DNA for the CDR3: TGTGCCAGCAGCTTGGAATTTTGGGACAGGGGGTTGGAAAAACTGTTTTTT.

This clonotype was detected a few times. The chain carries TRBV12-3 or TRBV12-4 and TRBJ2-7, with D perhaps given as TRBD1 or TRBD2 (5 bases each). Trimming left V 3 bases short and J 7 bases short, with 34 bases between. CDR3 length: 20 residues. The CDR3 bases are TGTGCCAGCAGTTTCGGGACCCAAGCGTTGGGCCTAGATAGTCCCCAAGAGCAGTACTTC. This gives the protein CASSFGTQALGLDSPQEQYF.

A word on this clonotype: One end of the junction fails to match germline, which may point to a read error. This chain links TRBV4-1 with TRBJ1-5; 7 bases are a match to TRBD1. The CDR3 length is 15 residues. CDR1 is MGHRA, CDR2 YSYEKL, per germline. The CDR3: CASSQEQGSNQPQHF. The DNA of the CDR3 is TGTGCCAGCAGCCAGGAACAGGGGAGCAATCAGCCCCAGCATTTT.

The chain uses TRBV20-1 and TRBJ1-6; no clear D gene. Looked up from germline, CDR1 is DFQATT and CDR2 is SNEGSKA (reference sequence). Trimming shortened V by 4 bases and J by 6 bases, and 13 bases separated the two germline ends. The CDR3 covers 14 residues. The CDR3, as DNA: TGCAGTGCTAAATATCCCGATACTAATTCACCCCTCCACTTT. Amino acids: CSAKYPDTNSPLHF.

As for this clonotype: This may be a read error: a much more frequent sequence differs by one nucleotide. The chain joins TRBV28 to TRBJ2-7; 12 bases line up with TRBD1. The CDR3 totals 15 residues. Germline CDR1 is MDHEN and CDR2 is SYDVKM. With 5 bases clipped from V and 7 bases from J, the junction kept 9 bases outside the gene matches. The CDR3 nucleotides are TGTGCCAGCAGTCTAGGGACAGGGGGCTACAATGAGCAGTACTTC. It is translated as CASSLGTGGYNEQYF.

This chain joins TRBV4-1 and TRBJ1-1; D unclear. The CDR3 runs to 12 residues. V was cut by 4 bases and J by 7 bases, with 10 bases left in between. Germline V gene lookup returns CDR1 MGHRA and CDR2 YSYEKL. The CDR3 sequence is CASSPRRDEAFF. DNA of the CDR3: TGCGCCAGCAGCCCGCGACGGGATGAAGCTTTCTTT.